The 21 T cell receptor beta chains listed next were all sequenced from one sample in a study of preoperative IRX-2 immunotherapy in early breast cancer. Measured with immunoSEQ multiplex PCR; TCRdb has only the in-frame clones, and not every one. The table lists around 29,000 clones, nearly 90% of them singletons. This sample's treatment: preoperative locoregional IRX-2 cytokine immunotherapy. Specimen collection occurred from a patient treated with IRX-2 immunotherapy. Every receptor here comes from a human donor with breast cancer.

In this sample, this clone turned up a few times. The chain employs TRBV2 and TRBJ1-4; 7 nucleotides line up with TRBD1. Germline V gene sequence: CDR1 SNHLY, CDR2 FYNNEI. The CDR3 is made up of 14 amino acids. Trimming took 6 bases from V and 7 from J; bases not matched to a gene: 8. The CDR3 nucleotides are TGTGCCAGCAGCGAGGCAGGGGGAGTTGAAAAACTGTTTTTT. As protein: CASSEAGGVEKLFF.

The chain uses TRBV28 and TRBJ2-2; 9 bases map to TRBD2. With 2 bases clipped from V and 0 bases from J, the junction kept 4 bases outside the gene matches. Looked up from germline, CDR1 is MDHEN and CDR2 is SYDVKM. The CDR3 covers 17 residues. CDR3 nucleotide sequence: TGTGCCAGCAGTTTACCGACTAGCGGAGCGAACACCGGGGAGCTGTTTTTT. It yields the protein CASSLPTSGANTGELFF.

The V and J genes are TRBV7-9 and TRBJ2-1; 10 nucleotides align to TRBD2. The trim removed 7 bases at V and 4 bases at J, leaving 7 bases unmatched. CDR3 size: 15 residues. From germline, CDR1 is SEHNR and CDR2 FQNEAQ (reference sequence). As DNA, the CDR3 is TGTGCCAGCACCCCGAGCGGGGGGGCTTACAATGAGCAGTTCTTC. Its translation: CASTPSGGAYNEQFF.

V usage is TRBV5-1 and J usage is TRBJ2-3; TRBD2 matches at 13 bases. J was trimmed by 2 bases and V by 4 bases; bases with no gene match: 4. There are 16 residues in the CDR3. Germline values: CDR1 SGHRS, CDR2 YFSETQ. CDR3 region: CASSTTSGGTTDTQYF. CDR3 in DNA: TGCGCCAGCAGCACGACTAGCGGGGGGACCACAGATACGCAGTATTTT.

This clone was observed a single time. The chain couples TRBV19 to TRBJ1-2; no firm D call. Germline CDR1 and CDR2: LNHDA and SQIVND (reference sequence). CDR3 size: 13 residues. The V end was cut by 5 bases, the J end by 1 base, with 8 bases between. DNA of the CDR3: TGTGCCAGTAGTCCCCAGTATAACTATGGCTACACCTTC. It translates to CASSPQYNYGYTF.

There are a few counts of this clone. A junction end diverges from the germline sequence, so it may reflect a read error. In DNA form, the CDR3 reads TGTGCCAGCAGCATAGCGGGGGGAAAGGCAGATACGCAGTATTTT. This sequence encodes CASSIAGGKADTQYF. This chain uses TRBV7-9 with TRBJ2-3; 10 bases are shared with TRBD2. CDR3 length: 15 amino acids. Germline V CDR1 and CDR2: SEHNR, FQNEAQ (reference sequence).

This CDR3 is CASSLRTGPEAFF. The CDR3 nucleotides read TGTGCCAGCAGCTTGCGGACAGGGCCTGAAGCTTTCTTT. The chain joins TRBV11-2 to TRBJ1-1; TRBD1 aligns across 8 bases. This CDR3 contains 13 residues. Germline-derived CDR1 and CDR2 are SGHAT and FQNNGV. The V segment lost 3 bases and the J segment 6 bases; nucleotides outside the gene matches: 3. Full variable domain (rest looked up from reference TRBV11-2 and TRBJ1-1): EAGVAQSPRYKIIEKRQSVAFWCNPISGHATLYWYQQILGQGPKLLIQFQNNGVVDDSQLPKDRFSAERLKGVDSTLKIQPAKLEDSAVYLCASSLRTGPEAFFGQGTRLTVV.

The chain combines TRBV5-6 with TRBJ2-7; 7 nucleotides align to TRBD1. Trimming cost V 4 bases and J 6 bases; bases outside gene matches: 13. This CDR3 spans 15 amino acids. Germline V lookup: CDR1 SGHDT, CDR2 YYEEEE. For the CDR3, the DNA is TGTGCCAGCAGCCCCCCCAGGGGGTGGGGGATCGAGCAGTACTTC. Translating gives CASSPPRGWGIEQYF.

The V gene is TRBV7-7, the J gene TRBJ1-4; D ambiguous. V lost 3 bases and J 0 bases, leaving 8 bases between the germline ends. CDR1 is SSHAT, CDR2 FNYEAQ, per germline (reference sequence). The CDR3 contains 15 residues. The CDR3 DNA sequence: TGTGCCAGCAGCTTTTTAGGTGCAACTAATGAAAAACTGTTTTTT. This codes for CASSFLGATNEKLFF.

There are a few counts of this clone. This sequence joins TRBV5-1 and TRBJ2-7; possible D gene TRBD1, 6 bases. This CDR3 comprises 13 residues. Germline CDR1 is SGHRS and CDR2 is YFSETQ. Trimming removed 5 bases from V and 5 bases from J, with 14 bases in between. The DNA of the CDR3 is TGCGCCAGCAGTTTACAGGGTCCGGACGAGCAGTACTTC. As protein: CASSLQGPDEQYF.

The rearrangement uses TRBV10-3 and TRBJ2-7, with 8 bases identical to TRBD1. CDR1 and CDR2 (germline): ENHRY, SYGVKD. There are 13 residues in the CDR3. J was trimmed by 6 bases and V by 7 bases; bases with no gene match: 8. Here the CDR3 DNA reads TGTGCCATCATGAGACAGGGGACTTTCGAGCAGTACTTC. Its protein is CAIMRQGTFEQYF.

The chain couples TRBV27 to TRBJ2-1, with 7 bases matching TRBD2. The CDR3 runs to 14 residues. Trimming took 7 bases from V and 6 from J; bases not matched to a gene: 9. CDR1 and CDR2 from the germline V gene are MNHEY and SMNVEV (reference sequence). The CDR3: CASILRETRNEQFF. The CDR3 DNA reads as TGTGCCAGCATTCTGCGGGAGACCCGCAATGAGCAGTTCTTC.

The J gene is TRBJ2-7, the V gene TRBV10-3; 10 nucleotides match TRBD2. V lost 3 bases, J lost 6 bases, and 5 bases stayed unmatched. CDR3 length: 14 residues. CDR1 is ENHRY, CDR2 SYGVKD, per germline. CDR3 residues: CAISDLAGVSEQYF. Here the CDR3 DNA reads TGTGCCATCAGTGACCTAGCGGGAGTAAGCGAGCAGTACTTC.

The V gene is TRBV29-1, the J gene TRBJ2-7, with D unresolved. Germline V gene lookup returns CDR1 SQVTM and CDR2 ANQGSEA. Trimming removed 4 bases from V and 1 base from J, with 8 bases in between. CDR3 size: 12 residues. The CDR3 nucleotides are TGCAGCGTTGCCTCAGGTTCCTACGAGCAGTACTTC. This sequence encodes CSVASGSYEQYF.

The chain recombines TRBV7-9 with TRBJ1-2; the match to TRBD1 covers 7 bases. The junction had 6 bases not matched to a gene; V was cut back by 1 base and J by 4 bases. In germline, CDR1 is SEHNR, CDR2 FQNEAQ (reference sequence). The CDR3 is made up of 15 amino acids. The CDR3 bases are TGTGCCAGCAGCTTAGTAGTCGACAGGGCCTATGGCTACACCTTC. Its protein is CASSLVVDRAYGYTF.

The chain uses TRBV15 and TRBJ2-5, with 11 positions matching TRBD2. Germline V gives CDR1 LNHNV, CDR2 YYDKDF (reference sequence). V trimming: 6 bases; J trimming: 4 bases; junction bases outside the gene matches: 10. The CDR3 totals 16 residues. DNA for the CDR3: TGTGCCACCAGTTTAGCGGGGGGGCCGAAAGGAGAGACCCAGTACTTC. Its protein is CATSLAGGPKGETQYF.

The chain is built from TRBV6-1 and TRBJ1-2, with 7 bases matching TRBD1. CDR1 is MNHNS and CDR2 is SASEGT in the germline V gene. J lost 4 bases, V lost 4 bases, and 3 bases had no gene match. This CDR3 region has 13 residues. The CDR3 loop is CASSGQGVYGYTF. As DNA, the CDR3 is TGTGCCAGCAGTGGACAGGGAGTCTATGGCTACACCTTC.

This chain links TRBV10-2 with TRBJ1-1; 7 nucleotides agree with TRBD1. This CDR3 is 14 amino acids long. CDR1 and CDR2 from the germline V gene are WSHSY and SAAADI. V shed 7 bases, J shed 0 bases, and the junction held 5 bases outside the gene matches. CDR3 sequence (DNA): TGCGCCAGCAAACTCAGGGGGATGAACACTGAAGCTTTCTTT. Protein product: CASKLRGMNTEAFF.

This sequence joins TRBV6-1 and TRBJ2-1, with D possibly matching TRBD1 (5 bases). Germline V CDR1 and CDR2: MNHNS, SASEGT. The CDR3 sequence is 15 residues long. Trimming left V 2 bases short and J 4 bases short, with 12 bases between. CDR3 sequence reads: CASSEFRGRYNEQFF. CDR3 coding DNA: TGTGCCAGCAGTGAATTTAGGGGAAGGTACAATGAGCAGTTCTTC.

This chain joins TRBV12-5 and TRBJ1-1, with D possibly matching TRBD1 (6 bases). CDR1 LGHNT and CDR2 FRNRAP come from the germline V gene. The length of the CDR3 is 14 residues. Trimming pared 6 bases from V and 3 bases from J, leaving 14 bases between. The CDR3 is CASGLTRGDTEAFF. The CDR3 DNA is TGTGCTAGTGGCCTGACAAGGGGGGACACTGAAGCTTTCTTT. The full variable domain, with the rest looked up from reference TRBV12-5 and TRBJ1-1, is DARVTQTPRHKVTEMGQEVTMRCQPILGHNTVFWYRQTMMQGLELLAYFRNRAPLDDSGMPKDRFSAEMPDATLATLKIQPSEPRDSAVYFCASGLTRGDTEAFFGQGTRLTVV.

The chain employs TRBV1 and TRBJ2-7; the D call of TRBD2 is as the table states it, not checked on the DNA. TRBV1 constitutes a pseudogene. The CDR3 is 16 residues long. The CDR3 coding sequence is TGCACCAGCAGCCAAGTAGCGGGGGGTCTCTCCTACGAGCAGTACTTC. Its protein product is CTSSQVAGGLSYEQYF.